This TCR beta chain derives from a study of T cell responses to AZD1222 COVID-19 vaccine. Study-level results: Donors in the cohort were predominantly white British and more often female, and clonal diversity was possibly underestimated.

Regarding this clone: Its antigen is unidentified.

CDR3 size: 12 residues. Trimming removed 7 bases from V and 5 bases from J, with 6 bases in between. Germline CDR1 is MDHEN and CDR2 is SYDVKM. Sequencing was performed with immunoSEQ multiplex PCR; in TCRdb, only in-frame clones are kept and a portion is missing. The sample has tens of thousands of clones, 83% seen once; the top ten hold about 50%. This sequence was found in an adult in good health. Sequenced material: peripheral blood, taken on day 0 of AZD1222 vaccination. The J gene is TRBJ2-6, the V gene TRBV28, with D unresolved. The CDR3 loop is CASMERANVLTF. For the CDR3, the DNA is TGTGCCAGCATGGAGAGGGCCAACGTCCTGACTTTC. The full variable domain, with the rest looked up from reference TRBV28 and TRBJ2-6, is DVKVTQSSRYLVKRTGEKVFLECVQDMDHENMFWYRQDPGLGLRLIYFSYDVKMKEKGDIPEGYSVSREKKERFSLILESASTNQTSMYLCASMERANVLTFGAGSRLTVL.